This TCR beta chain was documented in a study of cytomegalovirus exposure and HLA in healthy donors (dated by TCRdb to 2017 to 2019). General notes on the study: According to an earlier analysis of 587 of the donors, 150 million to 200 million T cells yielded 117 million unique TCR beta sequences and approximately 280 Gb of sequence data. Both class I and class II loci were covered by HLA typing, at four-digit resolution. The number of donors typed differed by locus, with about 629-640 for A, B, C, DRB1 and DQB1, roughly 520 for DQA1, some 570 for DPA1, and roughly 450 for DPB1. Donor age, sex, ethnicity and CMV serostatus were compiled alongside the repertoire data. Along with the approximately 700-subject first cohort, a separate validation cohort of over a hundred different subjects was used. About 300 gigabases of sequencing data and about 92 million unique TCR sequences made up an early release that covered several hundred HLA-typed donors. All discovery cohort repertoires had been generated using a single sequencing platform. Four or five DR-DQ haplotypes were treated as single units for association and clustering because of strong linkage in the cohort. Across about 370 genotyped donors of the cohort, an average of approximately 200,000 unique TCR beta nucleotide sequences per donor were sequenced, and roughly a sixth of those sequences were non-productive. A later genetic analysis took genome-wide SNP genotypes for about 60% of the roughly 670 donors and used that subset as a discovery cohort. To predict cytomegalovirus infection status, the study combined high-throughput TCR immunosequencing, statistical association of individual TCRs with disease status, and machine learning. The T cell repertoires of roughly 660 subjects were profiled by immunosequencing and related to cytomegalovirus serostatus. An earlier analysis of about 620 of the donors applied high-throughput TCR beta sequencing to assess whether each TCR beta V gene segment acted as functional or pseudogenic. A later analysis re-examined previously published TCR beta repertoires from just over 650 donors and added high-resolution HLA genotyping to investigate patterns of TCR occurrence. The genetic ancestry cluster associated with self-reported Caucasian donors included roughly four fifths of the roughly 360 genotyped donors. Rather than using new phenotypic data, the later analysis identified candidate immune exposures from TCR beta sequences and from how often those sequences occurred across donors. The study was designed to test whether signatures of past pathogen exposure could be identified by cataloging public T cell receptors.

The germline V gene encodes CDR1 SGHTA and CDR2 FQGNSA. The CDR3 contains 14 residues, cysteine and phenylalanine counted. Only the CDR3 DNA is retained, 42 bases long and in frame from the first base. From V the trimming removes 2 bases and from J it removes 7 bases, while the gene matches leave 6 bases of the junction unaccounted for. In total, 630 or so healthy bone marrow donors made up the cohort. All cohort members were sampled while nominally healthy, although unrecorded immune exposures were likely present. The donor was CMV seropositive and was included in the group of approximately 310 seropositive cohort members. Each donor provided a peripheral blood sample, and peripheral blood mononuclear cells were used for TCR beta sequencing. Genomic DNA was extracted from the blood cell samples with the Qiagen DNeasy Blood Extraction Kit. This clone was seen only a few times. No antigen is known for it. No much larger clone exists at a distance of one base, and base qualities are not known.

The library came from the immunoSEQ multiplex PCR assay. A mixture of 60 forward primers for TCR Vbeta segments and 13 reverse primers for TCR Jbeta segments was used in the multiplex PCR. A multiplex PCR assay on genomic DNA amplified the CDR3 region of rearranged TCR beta genes. On the Illumina HiSeq System, the amplified TCR beta libraries were sequenced as 87-base-pair reads. Under the source paper's analysis protocol: A later analysis tallied tens of millions of unique TCR beta chains across the 610 or so repertoires, and around 10 million of those chains were shared by two or more donors. Raw reads were error-corrected and collapsed into unique sequences with a nearest-neighbor algorithm that merged closely related sequences to remove PCR and sequencing errors. To assign V, D and J gene segments, CDR3 sequences were aligned to IMGT reference sequences. For a sequence to be retained, a match of at least six nucleotides to both a V gene segment and a J gene segment was required. A rearrangement counted as productive if the CDR3 had no stop codons and remained in frame with V and J, and every other rearrangement counted as non-productive. Following IMGT convention, CDR3 was defined as the stretch from the second conserved V-encoded cysteine to the conserved J-encoded phenylalanine. The earlier analysis of about 500 of the donors excluded sequences that lacked an unambiguous match to a single V gene segment. An earlier analysis of a few hundred of the donors called V segments functional above 56.7% productive rearrangements and segregating when the between-donor standard deviation exceeded 5%. A statistical classification framework was developed to diagnose cytomegalovirus status using the catalog of TCR beta chain sequences. In a later analysis, V and J genes were assigned by comparing TCR nucleotide sequences against IMGT/GENE-DB human TR gene sequences. A later analysis assigned CDR3 sequences and most-parsimonious VDJ recombination scenarios with the TCRdist pipeline. In a later analysis, each TCR beta chain was defined by its CDR3 amino acid sequence together with its V-gene family, and reads lacking a unique V-gene family were excluded. As a way to deal with suspected cross-contamination and a sequencing artifact, a later analysis dropped roughly 620 nucleotide sequences that were highly shared and had low generation probability. For each public chain, a later analysis derived a clonal expansion index from normalized ranks of inferred template counts within each repertoire. In a later analysis, generation probabilities were computed using a VDJ recombination model fitted to out-of-frame rearrangements, and the results were checked against IGoR. In a later analysis, TCR-TCR, TCR-HLA and TCR-CMV co-occurrence was scored with hypergeometric tests, and a repertoire-size bias correction was applied to TCR pairs. To estimate false discovery rates, a later analysis permuted the HLA or CMV assignments 20 times. In a later analysis, co-occurring TCRs were grouped using DBSCAN, and TCRdist sequence similarity was added for clustering within HLA-allele-positive subsets. Co-occurrence clustering excluded repertoires with fewer than 30,000 or more than 120,000 public chains, plus five with anomalous nucleotide sharing. The table comes from immuneACCESS by way of TCRdb, which keeps in-frame sequences with V and J called. Part of the clones is missing from these tables; in studies checked, under half for an unresolved V gene and the rest for unknown reasons. V, J and clone size derive from that table, while D and trimming were established from the DNA sequence. Recorded for this sample are 160,000 or so clones; 77% of them occurred a single time. In total, the top ten clones hold more than 3% of the sample.

What the authors observed across the whole study: When HLA alleles, especially DR and DQ, strongly co-occurred, attributing TCR associations to individual alleles was difficult. CMV serostatus was the only immune exposure information available for the cohort. Correlated functional status among segregating V segments might reflect linkage disequilibrium, but an unknown experimental factor could not be ruled out. A later analysis found that HLA-associated TCR beta chains were more clonally expanded and had lower generation probabilities than equally common non-associated chains. According to a later genetic analysis, donors in an Asian-associated ancestry cluster had fewer N-insertions in productive TCRs than the approximately 650-donor mean. A later analysis found that TCR association rates varied across HLA loci, with DRB1 alleles showing the most associated TCRs and HLA-C alleles the fewest. In vitro tests confirmed that a few of the cytomegalovirus-associated TCR beta chains recognize cytomegalovirus antigens. Some IMGT-functional V segments, including TRBV6-2 and TRBV6-3, could not be told apart with the 87-base-pair reads, so those segments were excluded. HLA typing was unavailable for some donors at each locus, so association tests used only the typed subset. A further reported finding was that TCR beta sequences accurately predicted the HLA-A and HLA-B alleles for most subjects in the first cohort. A group of highly shared sequence variants was considered likely to be a technical artifact of the sequencing pipeline. A total of 164 TCR beta chains were listed by the study as associated with cytomegalovirus. The classifier was reported to diagnose cytomegalovirus status with high specificity and sensitivity in both the original cohort and the validation cohort. A later analysis associated about 17,000 TCR beta sequences with specific HLA alleles at a false discovery rate of 0.05. The presence/absence analyses assumed that sequencing depth was roughly uniform across donors, and that assumption may not be true. In an earlier analysis of more than 450 of the donors, most TCR beta V segments were observed in productive rearrangements about 90% or about 30% of the time, broadly matching IMGT annotations. While some public TCRs were present in many individuals, most TCR sequences turned up only very rarely across donors. V-gene and J-gene trimming of TCR beta chains was associated with a missense DCLRE1C variant in a later genetic analysis, and the association was replicated in an independent cohort. Most CMV-associated TCR beta chains appeared to be HLA-restricted in a later analysis, and the HLA associations seemed to be driven largely by CMV exposure. The cohort was sequenced for TCR beta chains only, and without alpha or paired-chain data the features that could be detected were limited. Because counts were too low, about 18 rarely observed V segments, including chromosome 9 orphons, were excluded from the earlier analysis of 500 to 700 of the donors. According to the authors, the approach could potentially be generalized to other disease states and immunological phenotypes. In a later analysis, several top co-occurrence clusters were reported to appear linked to parvovirus B19, influenza, CMV and Epstein-Barr virus.

Sample: PBMCs. This TCR was sampled from a man between 25 and 39 years old in good health and CMV-seropositive. Recombination connected TRBV7-2 to TRBJ2-3; TRBD1 lines up with 7 middle nucleotides. The CDR3 region: CASSLSQGFNTQYF. The DNA reads TGTGCCAGCAGCTTATCACAGGGGTTCAATACGCAGTATTTT.